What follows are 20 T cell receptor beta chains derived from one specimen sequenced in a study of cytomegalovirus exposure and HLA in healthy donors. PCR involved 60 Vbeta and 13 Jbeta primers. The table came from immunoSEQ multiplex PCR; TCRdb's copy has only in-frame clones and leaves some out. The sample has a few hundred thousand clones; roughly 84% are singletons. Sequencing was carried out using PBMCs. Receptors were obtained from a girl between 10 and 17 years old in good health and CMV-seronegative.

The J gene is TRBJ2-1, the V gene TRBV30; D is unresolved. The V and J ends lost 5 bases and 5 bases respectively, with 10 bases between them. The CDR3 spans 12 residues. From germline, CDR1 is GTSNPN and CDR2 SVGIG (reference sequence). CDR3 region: CAWSFPHNEQFF. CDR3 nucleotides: TGTGCCTGGTCCTTTCCCCACAATGAGCAGTTCTTC.

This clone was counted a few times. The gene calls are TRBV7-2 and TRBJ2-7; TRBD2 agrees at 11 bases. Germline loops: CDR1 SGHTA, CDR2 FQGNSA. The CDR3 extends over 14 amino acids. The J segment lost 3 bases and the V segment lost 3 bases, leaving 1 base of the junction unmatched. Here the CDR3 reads CASSFTSGGYEQYF. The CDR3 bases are TGTGCCAGCAGCTTTACTAGCGGGGGCTACGAGCAGTACTTC.

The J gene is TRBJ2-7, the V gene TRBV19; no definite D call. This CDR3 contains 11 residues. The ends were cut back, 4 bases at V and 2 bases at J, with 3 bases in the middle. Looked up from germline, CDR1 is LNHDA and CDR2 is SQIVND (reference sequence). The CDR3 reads CASSTAYEQYF. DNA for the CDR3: TGTGCCAGTAGTACCGCCTACGAGCAGTACTTC.

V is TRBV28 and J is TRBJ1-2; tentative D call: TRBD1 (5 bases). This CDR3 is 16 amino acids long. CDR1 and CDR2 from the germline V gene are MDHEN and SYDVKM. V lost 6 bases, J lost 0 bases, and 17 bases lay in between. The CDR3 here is CASSLLGGRSNYGYTF. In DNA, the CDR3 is TGTGCCAGCAGCCTCTTGGGGGGTAGATCTAACTATGGCTACACCTTC.

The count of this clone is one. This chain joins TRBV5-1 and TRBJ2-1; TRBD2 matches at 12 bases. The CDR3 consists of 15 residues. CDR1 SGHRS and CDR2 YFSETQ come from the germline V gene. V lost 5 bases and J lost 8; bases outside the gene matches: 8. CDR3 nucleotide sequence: TGCGCCAGCAGTAACCTAGCGGGAGGGCCCGATGAGCAGTTCTTC. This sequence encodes CASSNLAGGPDEQFF.

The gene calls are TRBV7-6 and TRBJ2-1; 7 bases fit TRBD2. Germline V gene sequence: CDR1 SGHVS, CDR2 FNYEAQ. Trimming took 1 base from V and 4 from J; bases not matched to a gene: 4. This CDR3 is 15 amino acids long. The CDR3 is CASSLGPAGYNEQFF. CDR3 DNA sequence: TGTGCCAGCAGCTTAGGTCCAGCGGGGTACAATGAGCAGTTCTTC.

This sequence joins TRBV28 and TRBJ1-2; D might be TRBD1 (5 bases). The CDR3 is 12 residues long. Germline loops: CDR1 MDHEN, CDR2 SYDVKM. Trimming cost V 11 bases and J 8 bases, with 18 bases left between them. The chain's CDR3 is CALSRGGLGYTF. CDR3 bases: TGTGCCTTAAGCCGGGGGGGACTCGGCTACACCTTC.

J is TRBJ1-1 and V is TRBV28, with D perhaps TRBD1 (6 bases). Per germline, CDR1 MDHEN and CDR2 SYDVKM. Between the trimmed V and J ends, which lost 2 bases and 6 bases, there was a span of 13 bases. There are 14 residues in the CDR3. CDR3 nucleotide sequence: TGTGCCAGCAGTTTAGGGGGGGCAATGGCTGAAGCTTTCTTT. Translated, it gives CASSLGGAMAEAFF.

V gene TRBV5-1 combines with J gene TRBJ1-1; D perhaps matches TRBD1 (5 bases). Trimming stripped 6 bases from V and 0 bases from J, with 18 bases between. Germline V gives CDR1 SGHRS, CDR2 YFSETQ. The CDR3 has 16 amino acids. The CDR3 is CASKGVTVFMNTEAFF. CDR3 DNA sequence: TGCGCCAGCAAAGGCGTGACAGTCTTCATGAACACTGAAGCTTTCTTT.

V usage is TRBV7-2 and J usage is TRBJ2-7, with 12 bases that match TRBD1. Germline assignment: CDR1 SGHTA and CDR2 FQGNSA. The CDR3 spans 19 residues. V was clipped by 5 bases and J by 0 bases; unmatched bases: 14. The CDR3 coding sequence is TGTGCCAGCAGCGGGCCCGGGACAGGGGGCCGCTATAGCTCCTACGAGCAGTACTTC. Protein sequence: CASSGPGTGGRYSSYEQYF.

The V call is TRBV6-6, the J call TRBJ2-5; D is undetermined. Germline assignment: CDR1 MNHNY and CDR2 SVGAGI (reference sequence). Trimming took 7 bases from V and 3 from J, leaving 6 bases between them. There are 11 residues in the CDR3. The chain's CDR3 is CASTTEETQYF. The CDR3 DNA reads TGTGCCAGCACAACAGAAGAGACCCAGTACTTC.

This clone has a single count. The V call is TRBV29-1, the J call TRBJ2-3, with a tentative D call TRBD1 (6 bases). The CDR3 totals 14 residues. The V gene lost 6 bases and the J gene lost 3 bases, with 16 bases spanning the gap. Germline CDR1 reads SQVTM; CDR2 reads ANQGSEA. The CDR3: CSVRSEGVTDTQYF. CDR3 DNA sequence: TGCAGCGTCCGAAGCGAGGGGGTTACAGATACGCAGTATTTT.

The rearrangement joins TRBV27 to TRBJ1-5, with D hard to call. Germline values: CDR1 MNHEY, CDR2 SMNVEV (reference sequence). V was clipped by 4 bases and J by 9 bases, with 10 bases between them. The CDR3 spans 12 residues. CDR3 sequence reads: CASSSHGGPQHF. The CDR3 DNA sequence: TGTGCCAGCAGTTCCCACGGAGGGCCCCAGCATTTT.

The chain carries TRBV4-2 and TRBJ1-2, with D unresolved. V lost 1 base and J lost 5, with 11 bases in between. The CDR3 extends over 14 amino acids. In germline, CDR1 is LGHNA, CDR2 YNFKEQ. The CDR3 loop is CASSQVRGEYGYTF. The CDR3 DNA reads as TGTGCCAGCAGCCAAGTACGGGGAGAGTATGGCTACACCTTC.

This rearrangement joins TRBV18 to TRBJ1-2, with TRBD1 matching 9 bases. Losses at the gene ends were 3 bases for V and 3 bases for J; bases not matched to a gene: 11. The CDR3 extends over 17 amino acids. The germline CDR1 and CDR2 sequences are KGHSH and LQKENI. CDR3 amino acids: CASSPGQGLLADYGYTF. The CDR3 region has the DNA TGTGCCAGCTCACCCGGACAGGGGCTGTTGGCGGACTATGGCTACACCTTC. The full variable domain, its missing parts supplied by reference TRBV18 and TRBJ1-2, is NAGVMQNPRHLVRRRGQEARLRCSPMKGHSHVYWYRQLPEEGLKFMVYLQKENIIDESGMPKERFSAEFPKEGPSILRIQQVVRGDSAAYFCASSPGQGLLADYGYTFGSGTRLTVV.

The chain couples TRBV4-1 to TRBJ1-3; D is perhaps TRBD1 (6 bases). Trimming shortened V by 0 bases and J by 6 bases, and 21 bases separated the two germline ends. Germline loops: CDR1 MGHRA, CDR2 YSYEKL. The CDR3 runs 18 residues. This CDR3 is CASSQDQGGKGLENTIYF. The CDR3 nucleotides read TGCGCCAGCAGCCAAGATCAAGGGGGAAAAGGTTTAGAAAACACCATATATTTT.

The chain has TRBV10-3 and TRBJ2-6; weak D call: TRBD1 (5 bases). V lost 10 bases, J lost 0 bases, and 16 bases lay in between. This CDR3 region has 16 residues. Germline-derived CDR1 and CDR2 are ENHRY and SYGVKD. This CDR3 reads CATRPGPTSGANVLTF. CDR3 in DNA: TGTGCCACCAGGCCAGGGCCCACCTCTGGGGCCAACGTCCTGACTTTC.

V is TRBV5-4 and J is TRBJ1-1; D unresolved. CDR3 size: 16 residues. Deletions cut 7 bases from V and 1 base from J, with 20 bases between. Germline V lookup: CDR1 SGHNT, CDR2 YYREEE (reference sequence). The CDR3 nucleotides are TGTGCCAGCTCCCCAAGTCGGCCGGGAGAGAACACTGAAGCTTTCTTT. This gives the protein CASSPSRPGENTEAFF.

The chain's CDR3 is CSVWDRGGEQFF. CDR3 DNA sequence: TGCAGCGTCTGGGACAGGGGAGGCGAGCAGTTCTTC. The rearrangement joins TRBV29-1 to TRBJ2-1; the match to TRBD1 covers 10 bases. The CDR3 covers 12 residues. Per germline, CDR1 SQVTM and CDR2 ANQGSEA. V shed 6 bases, J shed 10 bases, and the junction held 6 bases outside the gene matches.

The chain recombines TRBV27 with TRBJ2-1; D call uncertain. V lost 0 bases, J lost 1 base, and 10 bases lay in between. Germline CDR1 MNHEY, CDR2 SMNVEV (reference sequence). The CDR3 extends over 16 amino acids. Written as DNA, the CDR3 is TGTGCCAGCAGTTTATCGGTGTCCAGATCCTACAATGAGCAGTTCTTC. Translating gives CASSLSVSRSYNEQFF.